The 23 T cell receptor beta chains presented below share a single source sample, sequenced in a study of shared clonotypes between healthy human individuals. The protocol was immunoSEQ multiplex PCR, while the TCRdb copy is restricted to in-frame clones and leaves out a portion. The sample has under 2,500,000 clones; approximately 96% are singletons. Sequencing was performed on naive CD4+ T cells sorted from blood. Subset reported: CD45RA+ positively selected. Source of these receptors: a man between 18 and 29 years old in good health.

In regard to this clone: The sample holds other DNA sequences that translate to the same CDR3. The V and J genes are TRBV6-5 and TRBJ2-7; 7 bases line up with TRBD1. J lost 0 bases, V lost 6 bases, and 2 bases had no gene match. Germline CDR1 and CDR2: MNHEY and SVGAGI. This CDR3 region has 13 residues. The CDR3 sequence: CASRPGGSYEQYF. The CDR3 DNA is TGTGCCAGCAGACCAGGGGGCTCCTACGAGCAGTACTTC.

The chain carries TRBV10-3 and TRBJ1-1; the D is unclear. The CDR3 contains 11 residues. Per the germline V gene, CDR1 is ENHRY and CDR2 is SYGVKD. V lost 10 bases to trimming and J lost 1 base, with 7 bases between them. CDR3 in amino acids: CATARNTEAFF. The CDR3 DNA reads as TGTGCCACAGCGAGGAACACTGAAGCTTTCTTT.

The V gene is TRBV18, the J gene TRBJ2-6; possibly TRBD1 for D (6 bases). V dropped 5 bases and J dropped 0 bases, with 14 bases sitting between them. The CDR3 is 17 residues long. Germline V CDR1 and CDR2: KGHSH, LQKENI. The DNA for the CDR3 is TGTGCCAGCTCATCCGCGACAGGTAACTCTGGGGCCAACGTCCTGACTTTC. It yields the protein CASSSATGNSGANVLTF.

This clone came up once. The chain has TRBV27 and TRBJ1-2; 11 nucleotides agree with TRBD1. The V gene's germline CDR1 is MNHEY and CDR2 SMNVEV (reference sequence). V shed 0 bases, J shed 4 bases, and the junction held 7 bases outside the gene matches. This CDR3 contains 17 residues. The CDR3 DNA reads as TGTGCCAGCAGTTTATCGCGGACAGGGGGCTTCGTCTATGGCTACACCTTC. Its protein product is CASSLSRTGGFVYGYTF.

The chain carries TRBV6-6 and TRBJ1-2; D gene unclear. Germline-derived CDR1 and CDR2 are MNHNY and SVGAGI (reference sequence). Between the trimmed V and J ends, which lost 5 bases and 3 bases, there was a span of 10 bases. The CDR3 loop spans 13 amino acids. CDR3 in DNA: TGTGCCAGCAGTAGTATTCCGTACTATGGCTACACCTTC. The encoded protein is CASSSIPYYGYTF.

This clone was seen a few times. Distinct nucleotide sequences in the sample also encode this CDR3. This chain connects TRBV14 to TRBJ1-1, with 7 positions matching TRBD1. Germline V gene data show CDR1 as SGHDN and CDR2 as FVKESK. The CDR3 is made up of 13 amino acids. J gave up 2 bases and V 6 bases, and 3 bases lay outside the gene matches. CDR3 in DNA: TGTGCCAGCAGTCGACAGGGCAACACTGAAGCTTTCTTT. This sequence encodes CASSRQGNTEAFF. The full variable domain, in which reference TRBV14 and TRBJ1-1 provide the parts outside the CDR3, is EAGVTQFPSHSVIEKGQTVTLRCDPISGHDNLYWYRRVMGKEIKFLLHFVKESKQDESGMPNNRFLAERTGGTYSTLKVQPAELEDSGVYFCASSRQGNTEAFFGQGTRLTVV.

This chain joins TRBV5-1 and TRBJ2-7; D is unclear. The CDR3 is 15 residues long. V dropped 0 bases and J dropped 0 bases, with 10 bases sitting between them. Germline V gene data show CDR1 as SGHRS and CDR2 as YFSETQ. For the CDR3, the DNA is TGCGCCAGCAGCTTGGGGTCTCATAGCTCCTACGAGCAGTACTTC. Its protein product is CASSLGSHSSYEQYF. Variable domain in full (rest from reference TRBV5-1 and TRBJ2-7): KAGVTQTPRYLIKTRGQQVTLSCSPISGHRSVSWYQQTPGQGLQFLFEYFSETQRNKGNFPGRFSGRQFSNSRSEMNVSTLELGDSALYLCASSLGSHSSYEQYFGPGTRLTVT.

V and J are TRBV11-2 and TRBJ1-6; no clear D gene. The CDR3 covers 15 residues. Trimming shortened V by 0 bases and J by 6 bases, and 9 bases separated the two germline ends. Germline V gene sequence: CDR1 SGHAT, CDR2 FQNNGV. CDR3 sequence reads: CASSLEGQSNSPLHF. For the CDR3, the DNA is TGTGCCAGCAGCTTAGAAGGGCAGAGTAATTCACCCCTCCACTTT.

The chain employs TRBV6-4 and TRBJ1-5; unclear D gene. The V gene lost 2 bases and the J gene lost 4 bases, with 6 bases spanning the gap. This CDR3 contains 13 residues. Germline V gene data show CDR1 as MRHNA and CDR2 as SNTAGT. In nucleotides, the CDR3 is TGTGCCAGCAGTGACGAGGCAAATCAGCCCCAGCATTTT. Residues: CASSDEANQPQHF.

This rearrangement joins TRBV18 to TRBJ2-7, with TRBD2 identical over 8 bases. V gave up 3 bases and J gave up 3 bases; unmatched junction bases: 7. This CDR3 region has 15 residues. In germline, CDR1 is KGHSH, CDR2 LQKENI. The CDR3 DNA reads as TGTGCCAGCTCACCTACGGCGGGAGGAGGCTACGAGCAGTACTTC. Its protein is CASSPTAGGGYEQYF.

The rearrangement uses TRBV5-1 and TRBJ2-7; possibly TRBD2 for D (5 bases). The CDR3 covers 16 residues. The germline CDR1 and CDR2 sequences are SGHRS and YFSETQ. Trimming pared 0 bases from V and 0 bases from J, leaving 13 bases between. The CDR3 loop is CASSLVTGVSSYEQYF. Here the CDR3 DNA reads TGCGCCAGCAGCTTGGTTACCGGGGTCAGCTCCTACGAGCAGTACTTC.

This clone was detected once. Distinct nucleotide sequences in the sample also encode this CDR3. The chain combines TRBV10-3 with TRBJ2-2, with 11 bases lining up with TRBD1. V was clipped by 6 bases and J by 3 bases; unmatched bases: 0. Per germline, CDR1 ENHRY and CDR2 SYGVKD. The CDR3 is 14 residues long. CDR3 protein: CAIRGQGDTGELFF. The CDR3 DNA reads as TGTGCCATCAGGGGACAGGGGGACACCGGGGAGCTGTTTTTT.

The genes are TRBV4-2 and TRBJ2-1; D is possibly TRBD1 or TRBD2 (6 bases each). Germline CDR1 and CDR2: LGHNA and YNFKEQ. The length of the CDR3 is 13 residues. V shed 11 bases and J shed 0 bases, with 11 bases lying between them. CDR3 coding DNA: TGTGCCCGAGGGGGGCCCTCCTACAATGAGCAGTTCTTC. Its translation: CARGGPSYNEQFF.

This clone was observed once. In DNA form, the CDR3 reads TGTGCCAGCAGTGAAAGCTCTTGGGATCGGACAGCCCACACTGAAGCTTTCTTT. It translates to CASSESSWDRTAHTEAFF. The chain recombines TRBV25-1 with TRBJ1-1; tentatively, D is TRBD1 (6 bases). The CDR3 is 18 amino acids. Germline loops: CDR1 MGHDK, CDR2 SYGVNS. Trimming took off 2 bases at V and 3 bases at J, with 22 bases between the two ends. The full variable domain, with the rest looked up from reference TRBV25-1 and TRBJ1-1, is EADIYQTPRYLVIGTGKKITLECSQTMGHDKMYWYQQDPGMELHLIHYSYGVNSTEKGDLSSESTVSRIRTEHFPLTLESARPSHTSQYLCASSESSWDRTAHTEAFFGQGTRLTVV.

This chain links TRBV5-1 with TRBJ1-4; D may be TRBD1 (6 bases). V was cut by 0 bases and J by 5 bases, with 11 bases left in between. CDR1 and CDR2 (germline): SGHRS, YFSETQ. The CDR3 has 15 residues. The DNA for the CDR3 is TGCGCCAGCAGCTTGGCGGGCGACAGGAATGAAAAACTGTTTTTT. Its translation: CASSLAGDRNEKLFF.

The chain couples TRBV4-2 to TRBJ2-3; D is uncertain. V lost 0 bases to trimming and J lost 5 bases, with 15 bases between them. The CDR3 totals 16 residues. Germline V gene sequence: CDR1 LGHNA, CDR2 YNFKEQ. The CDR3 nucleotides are TGTGCCAGCAGCCAAGATCTGGTAGACCTGAGAGATACGCAGTATTTT. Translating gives CASSQDLVDLRDTQYF.

The CDR3 DNA reads TGTGCCTGGAGTTCGGGGGACAGGGGAAACTCACCCCTCCACTTT. Translating gives CAWSSGDRGNSPLHF. V is TRBV30 and J is TRBJ1-6, with 10 bases lining up with TRBD1. Per the germline V gene, CDR1 is GTSNPN and CDR2 is SVGIG (reference sequence). The CDR3 loop spans 15 amino acids. V lost 2 bases to trimming and J lost 10 bases; unmatched junction nucleotides: 8.

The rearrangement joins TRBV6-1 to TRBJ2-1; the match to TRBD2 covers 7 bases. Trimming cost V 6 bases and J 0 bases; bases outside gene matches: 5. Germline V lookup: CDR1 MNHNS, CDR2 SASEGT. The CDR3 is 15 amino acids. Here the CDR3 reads CASSTAGASYNEQFF. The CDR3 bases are TGTGCCAGCAGCACCGCGGGAGCCTCCTACAATGAGCAGTTCTTC.

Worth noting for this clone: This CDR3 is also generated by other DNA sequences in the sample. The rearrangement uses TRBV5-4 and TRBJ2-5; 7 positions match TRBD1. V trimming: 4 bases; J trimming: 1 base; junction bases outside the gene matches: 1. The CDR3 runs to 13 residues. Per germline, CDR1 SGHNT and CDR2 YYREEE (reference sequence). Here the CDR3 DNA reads TGTGCCAGCAGCCGACAGGGCCAAGAGACCCAGTACTTC. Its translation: CASSRQGQETQYF.

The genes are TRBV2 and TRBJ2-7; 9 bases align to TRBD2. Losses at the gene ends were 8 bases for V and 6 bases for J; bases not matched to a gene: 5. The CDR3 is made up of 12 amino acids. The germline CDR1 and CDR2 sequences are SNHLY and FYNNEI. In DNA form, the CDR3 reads TGTGCCAGCTCGACTAGCGGACGCGAGCAGTACTTC. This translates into CASSTSGREQYF. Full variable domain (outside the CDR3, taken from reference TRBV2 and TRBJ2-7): EPEVTQTPSHQVTQMGQEVILRCVPISNHLYFYWYRQILGQKVEFLVSFYNNEISEKSEIFDDQFSVERPDGSNFTLKIRSTKLEDSAMYFCASSTSGREQYFGPGTRLTVT.

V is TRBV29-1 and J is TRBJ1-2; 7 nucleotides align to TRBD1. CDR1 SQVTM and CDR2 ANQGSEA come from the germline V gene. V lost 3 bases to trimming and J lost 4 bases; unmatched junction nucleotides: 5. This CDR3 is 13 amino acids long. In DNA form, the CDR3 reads TGCAGCGTTGAGGTCACAGGGGCCTATGGCTACACCTTC. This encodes CSVEVTGAYGYTF. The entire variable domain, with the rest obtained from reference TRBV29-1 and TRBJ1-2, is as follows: SAVISQKPSRDICQRGTSLTIQCQVDSQVTMMFWYRQQPGQSLTLIATANQGSEATYESGFVIDKFPISRPNLTFSTLTVSNMSPEDSSIYLCSVEVTGAYGYTFGSGTRLTVV.

CDR3 region: CASSPGFTYEQYF. The CDR3 bases are TGCGCCAGCAGCCCAGGGTTCACCTACGAGCAGTACTTC. The V call is TRBV5-1, the J call TRBJ2-7; perhaps TRBD1 as D (5 bases). The CDR3 contains 13 residues. The germline V gene has CDR1 SGHRS and CDR2 YFSETQ. V lost 4 bases and J lost 2, with 10 bases in between.

In DNA, the CDR3 is TGTGCCAGCAGTGAAGGGAACCTATACGAGCAGTACTTC. This gives the protein CASSEGNLYEQYF. This chain joins TRBV6-1 and TRBJ2-7; D is unclear. CDR3 length equals 13 residues. Per germline, CDR1 MNHNS and CDR2 SASEGT. V dropped 1 base and J dropped 4 bases, with 8 bases sitting between them.